The 7 T cell receptor beta chains listed next were all sequenced from one sample in a study of radiotherapy plus CTLA-4 blockade in lung cancer. Here immunoSEQ multiplex PCR was the method, and the copy in TCRdb shows in-frame clones only, minus some. The sample lists fewer than 150,000 clones, 75% to 80% occurring once. The specimen comprised peripheral blood, sampled from a patient treated with radiotherapy plus ipilimumab. These receptor sequences come from a human donor with non-small cell lung cancer who had a partial response to radiotherapy plus ipilimumab.

The V gene is TRBV5-1, the J gene TRBJ2-7, with TRBD1 matching 9 bases. This CDR3 is built from 17 residues. V trimming: 6 bases; J trimming: 5 bases; junction bases outside the gene matches: 18. Germline V CDR1 and CDR2: SGHRS, YFSETQ. This chain's CDR3 is CASTRLGTGSSKDEQYF. Written as DNA, the CDR3 is TGCGCCAGCACAAGACTGGGGACAGGGAGCAGTAAAGACGAGCAGTACTTC.

The chain carries TRBV30 and TRBJ2-7; D is undetermined. The ends were cut back, 0 bases at V and 6 bases at J, with 15 bases in the middle. This CDR3 comprises 14 residues. Germline-derived CDR1 and CDR2 are GTSNPN and SVGIG (reference sequence). The CDR3, as DNA: TGTGCCTGGAGTGTAAGCGCGGCCGTCCCCGAGCAGTACTTC. It translates to CAWSVSAAVPEQYF.

V usage is TRBV18 and J usage is TRBJ1-1; TRBD1 aligns across 8 bases. Germline loops: CDR1 KGHSH, CDR2 LQKENI. J was trimmed by 4 bases and V by 5 bases; bases with no gene match: 9. This CDR3 is 15 amino acids long. The CDR3 nucleotides read TGTGCCAGCTCAGCAAGGACAGGGTTCGGCACTGAAGCTTTCTTT. This gives the protein CASSARTGFGTEAFF.

V and J are TRBV6-5 and TRBJ1-1; a weak D match, TRBD1 (5 bases). Per the germline V gene, CDR1 is MNHEY and CDR2 is SVGAGI. V was trimmed by 6 bases and J by 4 bases, leaving 12 bases between them. This CDR3 has 13 residues. CDR3 sequence: CASSYRQLTEAFF. The CDR3 region has the DNA TGTGCCAGCAGCTACAGACAGCTCACTGAAGCTTTCTTT.

This clone has a handful of counts. This rearrangement joins TRBV28 to TRBJ1-4; unclear D gene. From germline, CDR1 is MDHEN and CDR2 SYDVKM. The CDR3 spans 12 residues. Deletions cut 5 bases from V and 8 bases from J, with 9 bases between. The CDR3 region is CASSPNREKLFF. As DNA, the CDR3 is TGTGCCAGCAGTCCTAATCGCGAAAAACTGTTTTTT.

This rearrangement joins TRBV19 to TRBJ2-3; TRBD2 aligns across 9 bases. The V and J ends lost 5 bases and 2 bases, in that order; junction bases with no gene match: 11. The CDR3 covers 17 residues. The germline gives CDR1 LNHDA, CDR2 SQIVND (reference sequence). CDR3 region: CASSPLTTSGYTDTQYF. In DNA form, the CDR3 reads TGTGCCAGTAGTCCCCTTACGACTAGCGGATACACAGATACGCAGTATTTT.

The V and J genes are TRBV20-1 and TRBJ1-1; D possibly corresponds to TRBD1 (5 bases). V was pared by 7 bases and J by 3 bases, with 9 bases between. The CDR3 runs to 11 residues. In germline, CDR1 is DFQATT, CDR2 SNEGSKA (reference sequence). The CDR3 loop reads CSEEGDTEAFF. CDR3 nucleotides: TGCAGTGAAGAAGGGGACACTGAAGCTTTCTTT.